This T cell receptor beta chain was identified during a study of T cell responses to AZD1222 COVID-19 vaccine. Data came from immunoSEQ multiplex PCR; TCRdb stores just in-frame clones and leaves some out. Here the sample spans some 96,000 clones, around nine tenths being singletons. CDR1 and CDR2 (germline): ENHRY, SYGVKD. The CDR3 spans 16 residues. V shed 4 bases and J shed 2 bases, with 15 bases lying between them. The TCR originated in an adult in good health. The source was peripheral blood, collected on day 0 of AZD1222 vaccination. V and J are TRBV10-3 and TRBJ1-5, with no clear D. CDR3 in amino acids: CAISAGPKGGNQPQHF. CDR3 coding DNA: TGTGCCATCAGTGCGGGCCCGAAGGGAGGCAATCAGCCCCAGCATTTT.